These T cell receptor beta chains were read from a single sample in a study of siplizumab effects on memory and regulatory T cells. Sequencing was performed with immunoSEQ multiplex PCR; in TCRdb, only in-frame clones are kept and a portion is missing. The top ten clones hold approximately 1.5% of a sample with roughly 93,000 clones, just under 95% of them seen once. Material: non-Treg CD4+ T cells sorted from blood. Source of these receptors: a human donor in good health. The CDR3 runs from the conserved cysteine through the conserved F or W. Fields, in order: clone size, D gene, J gene, V gene, CDR3 length, CDR3 DNA, CDR3 protein. D genes are given only for firm matches. Clone size is given for some rows only: seen once, a few or many times, or a class if the clone is expanded.

>NA|TRBD1|TRBJ2-6|TRBV27|18
TGTGCCAGCAAGAGACAGGGAAATCCTTCCTCTGGGGCCAACGTCCTGACTTTC
CASKRQGNPSSGANVLTF
>NA|TRBD2|TRBJ2-1|TRBV5-4|14
TGTGCCAGCAGCTTCACGGGACTAGCGGGACTTAAGTTCTTC
CASSFTGLAGLKFF
>NA|NA|TRBJ1-4|TRBV13|14
TGTGCCAGCAGTCAAGGGGGGAGAGAGGAAAAACTGTTTTTT
CASSQGGREEKLFF
>NA|NA|TRBJ2-2|TRBV27|14
TGTGCCAGCAGTTTATCTCCCTACACCGGGGAGCTGTTTTTT
CASSLSPYTGELFF
>NA|NA|TRBJ2-3|TRBV6-5|14
TGTGCCAGCAGTAACCGAGGGCGCACAGATACGCAGTATTTT
CASSNRGRTDTQYF
>NA|NA|TRBJ1-5|TRBV30|14
TGTGCCTGGAGTGTATGGGGGGCGGGTCAGCCCCAGCATTTT
CAWSVWGAGQPQHF
>NA|NA|TRBJ1-3|TRBV11-2|16
TGTGCCAGCAGCTTAGATTGGTCAGGGACTGGAAACACCATATATTTT
CASSLDWSGTGNTIYF
>NA|NA|TRBJ1-1|TRBV18|15
TGTGCCAGCTCACCACGGTTCCCGGCGGACACTGAAGCTTTCTTT
CASSPRFPADTEAFF
>NA|NA|TRBJ2-2|TRBV7-9|17
TGTGCCAGCAGCTCGATTATTGGGCGGGCGAACACCGGGGAGCTGTTTTTT
CASSSIIGRANTGELFF
>NA|NA|TRBJ1-2|TRBV7-2|13
TGTGCCAGCAGCTCTAGCTCTGGTGATGGCTACACCTTC
CASSSSSGDGYTF
>NA|NA|TRBJ1-1|TRBV30|14
TGTGCCTTCTCGGGCCCTACTGGAATCGCTGAAGCTTTCTTT
CAFSGPTGIAEAFF
>once|NA|TRBJ1-4|TRBV10-3|14
TGTGCCATCAGTGAGTGGGACGATCCCATTGAACTGTTTTTT
CAISEWDDPIELFF
>NA|TRBD1|TRBJ1-1|TRBV7-3|15
TGTGCCAGCAGCCCGACGGCCACAGGGGGCACTGAAGCTTTCTTT
CASSPTATGGTEAFF
>NA|NA|TRBJ1-1|TRBV7-9|14
TGTGCCAGCAGCTTAGGTCTGGATTGGACTGAAGCTTTCTTT
CASSLGLDWTEAFF
>NA|NA|TRBJ2-5|TRBV7-9|15
TGTGCCAGCAGCAGTCAAGTGGGAGTAGAAGAGACCCAGTACTTC
CASSSQVGVEETQYF
>NA|NA|TRBJ1-2|TRBV18|13
TGTGCCAGCTCACCAGACTCGGGTTTAGGCTACACCTTC
CASSPDSGLGYTF
>NA|NA|TRBJ2-1|TRBV4-1|14
TGCGCCAGCAGCCAAGCGAGAAGGAGAGATGAGCAGTTCTTC
CASSQARRRDEQFF
>NA|NA|TRBJ2-1|TRBV5-6|16
TGTGCCAGCAGCCCGCCGGGCGCTGGATTAAATAATGAGCAGTTCTTC
CASSPPGAGLNNEQFF
>NA|TRBD1|TRBJ1-2|TRBV2|18
TGTGCCAGCAGTGACCTTGGAAGGACAGGGCCTTCATTCTATGGCTACACCTTC
CASSDLGRTGPSFYGYTF
>NA|NA|TRBJ2-6|TRBV7-3|14
TGTGCCAGCAGCCCGTGGGCTGGGGCCAACGTCCTGACTTTC
CASSPWAGANVLTF
>NA|NA|TRBJ2-4|TRBV7-2|18
TGTGCCAGCAGCTTAGACGCGCCTGGAATACTAGCCAAAAACATTCAGTACTTC
CASSLDAPGILAKNIQYF
>NA|NA|TRBJ1-2|TRBV27|14
TGTGCCAGCAGTTTAATCGGCAGCAACTATGGCTACACCTTC
CASSLIGSNYGYTF
>NA|NA|TRBJ2-1|TRBV7-9|16
TGTGCCAGCAGCTTAGTTGGGGGCGGCCCCTACAATGAGCAGTTCTTC
CASSLVGGGPYNEQFF
>NA|NA|TRBJ2-4|TRBV25-1|16
TGTGCCAGCACCCCAACCGAGGGACGGTACAGGAACATTCAGTACTTC
CASTPTEGRYRNIQYF
>NA|TRBD1|TRBJ1-1|TRBV10-3|16
TGTGCCATCAGTTCTGGACAGGGGGCCGGGAACACTGAAGCTTTCTTT
CAISSGQGAGNTEAFF
>NA|TRBD1|TRBJ2-3|TRBV18|15
TGTGCCAGCTCACCATACGACAGGGACGCAGATACGCAGTATTTT
CASSPYDRDADTQYF
>NA|NA|TRBJ2-5|TRBV5-1|15
TGCGCCAGCAGCCCGCAAGGAGTGGGTTATGAGACCCAGTACTTC
CASSPQGVGYETQYF
>NA|TRBD1|TRBJ1-2|TRBV30|16
TGTGCCTGGAGTCTAAGGACAGGTCGACCTTACTATGGCTACACCTTC
CAWSLRTGRPYYGYTF
>NA|TRBD1|TRBJ1-1|TRBV6-5|11
TGTGCCAGCAGCATGACAGGGGCCGCTTTCTTT
CASSMTGAAFF
>NA|TRBD1|TRBJ1-2|TRBV27|16
TGTGCCAGCAGTTTAGGGCCAGGGGGCAACTTCTATGGCTACACCTTC
CASSLGPGGNFYGYTF
>NA|NA|TRBJ1-1|TRBV28|12
TGTGCCAGCAGTTTTCGGCTGACTGAAGCTTTCTTT
CASSFRLTEAFF
>NA|TRBD2|TRBJ2-1|TRBV5-1|15
TGCGCCAGCGTAGCTACTAGCGGAGCATACAATGAGCAGTTCTTC
CASVATSGAYNEQFF
>NA|TRBD2|TRBJ2-7|TRBV7-9|15
TGTGCCAGCAGCTTGACTAGCGGAAGCTCCTACGAGCAGTACTTC
CASSLTSGSSYEQYF
>NA|NA|TRBJ2-7|TRBV7-2|13
TGTGCCAGCAGCTACGGACAGCACTACGAGCAGTACTTC
CASSYGQHYEQYF
>NA|NA|TRBJ1-5|TRBV18|16
TGTGCCAGCTCACCGGTTTACGACAGCAGAAATCAGCCCCAGCATTTT
CASSPVYDSRNQPQHF
>NA|TRBD1|TRBJ1-1|TRBV7-6|16
TGTGCCAGCAGCTTAAGACAGGGGGTGAGCATCACTGAAGCTTTCTTT
CASSLRQGVSITEAFF
>NA|TRBD2|TRBJ2-2|TRBV29-1|15
TGCAGCCCGCGGGGGGTGGGGCCGGACACCGGGGAGCTGTTTTTT
CSPRGVGPDTGELFF
>NA|TRBD1|TRBJ2-7|TRBV7-8|19
TGTGCCAGCAGCTTAGTCGGGACAGGGGGGCAGGGGGCGGTCTACGAGCAGTACTTC
CASSLVGTGGQGAVYEQYF
>NA|NA|TRBJ2-7|TRBV6-4|17
TGTGCCAGCTATGAGCGGGGCGGGGTATCCCAGGGGTACGAGCAGTACTTC
CASYERGGVSQGYEQYF
>NA|NA|TRBJ1-3|TRBV6-5|11
TGTGCCAGCAGCCACCTAAACACCATATATTTT
CASSHLNTIYF
>NA|NA|TRBJ1-2|TRBV5-1|14
TGCGCCAGCAGGGCGAATCAAATGATTGATGGCTACACCTTC
CASRANQMIDGYTF
>NA|NA|TRBJ2-1|TRBV12-5|14
TGTGCTAGTGGTACGCGGTGGGCCCCCAATGAGCAGTTCTTC
CASGTRWAPNEQFF
>once|TRBD1|TRBJ1-3|TRBV7-9|18
TGTGCCAGCAGCCAAGGGGGGACAGGGATCCTGAGCGGAAACACCATATATTTT
CASSQGGTGILSGNTIYF
>once|NA|TRBJ2-3|TRBV7-7|13
TGTGCCAGCAGCTTGTCTAGCTCAGATACGCAGTATTTT
CASSLSSSDTQYF
>NA|NA|TRBJ1-5|TRBV19|12
TGTGCCAGTACTACGGGGGATCAGCCCCAGCATTTT
CASTTGDQPQHF
>once|NA|TRBJ1-2|TRBV27|14
TGTGCCAGCAGATTGAGGCCAGAGAACTATGGCTACACCTTC
CASRLRPENYGYTF
>once|TRBD1|TRBJ1-5|TRBV29-1|13
TGCAGCGTTGGACAGGGGAGGGCTCAGCCCCAGCATTTT
CSVGQGRAQPQHF
>NA|TRBD2|TRBJ2-7|TRBV2|15
TGTGCCAGCAGTGTAGCGGGAGTAACTAGATACGAGCAGTACTTC
CASSVAGVTRYEQYF
>NA|NA|TRBJ2-6|TRBV9|16
TGTGCCAGCAGCTCGGGCCAGGGCACTGGGGCCAACGTCCTGACTTTC
CASSSGQGTGANVLTF
>few|TRBD2|TRBJ2-3|TRBV6-1|15
TGTGCCAGCAGTGAACTAGCGGGAGGGCCAGATACGCAGTATTTT
CASSELAGGPDTQYF
>NA|NA|TRBJ1-1|TRBV2|14
TGTGCCAGCAGTTATGCACATCAGAACACTGAAGCTTTCTTT
CASSYAHQNTEAFF
>NA|TRBD1|TRBJ2-5|TRBV9|13
TGTGCCAGCAGCGTGGGACAGCAAGAGACCCAGTACTTC
CASSVGQQETQYF
>NA|TRBD2|TRBJ2-2|TRBV19|19
TGTGCCAGTAGTCTAAACCAGGGACTAGCGGGAGTTTCTGACGGGGAGCTGTTTTTT
CASSLNQGLAGVSDGELFF